The rows below give T cell receptor beta chains drawn from one sample of a study of T-cell memory formation after mild COVID-19. MiXCR, applied by TCRdb to the 5' RACE reads, yields one record per CDR3 protein. The table records about 400,000 distinct CDR3 sequences, 13% to 15% of them present only once. Sequencing input: PBMCs or a T cell subset sorted from them (not recorded which). The receptors were sampled from a man younger than 30 who had mild COVID-19 (a few samples of this study predate the infection). Cell type and time point are not known. CDR3s include the opening cysteine and the closing phenylalanine or tryptophan. The D gene is left open where the match is weak. Some rows mark clone size as missing; the rest say once, few, many or name a class of expanded clone.

D	V	size	J	DNA	CDR3
.	TRBV7-2	many	TRBJ2-4	TGTGCCAGCAGCCACGGATGGTTACTAGCCAAAAACATTCAGTACTTC	CASSHGWLLAKNIQYF
.	TRBV4-3	many	TRBJ2-2	TGCGCCAGCAGCCAAGATAGGTCCGGGGAGCTGTTTTTT	CASSQDRSGELFF
.	TRBV9	few	TRBJ2-2	TGTGCCAGCAGCGTAGGGGGGGCTAACGGGGAGCTGTTTTTT	CASSVGGANGELFF
.	TRBV6-5	few	TRBJ1-1	TGTGCCAGCAGTTACCACACAGGGAACACTGAAGCTTTCTTT	CASSYHTGNTEAFF
TRBD1	TRBV6-5	few	TRBJ1-2	TGTGCCAGCAGCCGCGGACAGGGGGCCGATTTTCTCGACTACACCTTC	CASSRGQGADFLDYTF
.	TRBV6-5	many	TRBJ1-4	TGTGCCAGCAGGAGGGCCGGAGATGAAAAACTGTTTTTT	CASRRAGDEKLFF
.	TRBV10-3	.	TRBJ1-1	TGTGCCATCAGCCGGCAGGATGCTCGGGACACTGAAGCTTTCTTT	CAISRQDARDTEAFF
TRBD2	TRBV7-2	.	TRBJ2-5	TGTGCCAGCAGCCTAGTAGGCGGGGGGGCAAGCGAGACCCAGTACTTC	CASSLVGGGASETQYF
TRBD2	TRBV9	few	TRBJ2-1	TGTGCCAGCAGCGTAGAAGCGGGGGCCTACAATGAGCAGTTCTTC	CASSVEAGAYNEQFF
TRBD1	TRBV5-1	many	TRBJ2-1	TGCGCCAGCAGCCCGGGACAGAACTACAATGAGCAGTTCTTC	CASSPGQNYNEQFF
.	TRBV25-1	few	TRBJ2-1	TGTGCCAGCAGTGAAGGCTATCGCAACAATGAGCAGTTCTTC	CASSEGYRNNEQFF
.	TRBV20-1	.	TRBJ2-2	TGCAGTGCTAGGGGGCTAGTCAGAAGAGGCTATCGGGAGCTGTTTTTT	CSARGLVRRGYRELFF
.	TRBV12-3/TRBV12-4	many	TRBJ2-5	TGCGCCAGCAGCTTTGCGGGGCAAGAGACCCAGTACTTC	CASSFAGQETQYF
.	TRBV7-2	many	TRBJ2-1	TGTGCCAGCAGCGCGACTAGAAACTACAATGAGCAGTTCTTC	CASSATRNYNEQFF
TRBD1	TRBV12-3/TRBV12-4	few	TRBJ2-3	TGTGCCAGCAGCCGGAGGACAGGGGGAACAGATACGCAGTATTTT	CASSRRTGGTDTQYF
.	TRBV10-3	.	TRBJ2-7	TGTGCCATCAGTGAGTTCAGGGAGGTTAACGAGCAGTACTTC	CAISEFREVNEQYF
.	TRBV12-3/TRBV12-4	many	TRBJ2-3	TGTGCCAGCAGTCTTGGCACGCAGTATTTT	CASSLGTQYF
TRBD2	TRBV4-3	few	TRBJ2-3	TGCGCCAGCAGCCCCTCTAGGACTAGTTCGGATACGCAGTATTTT	CASSPSRTSSDTQYF
.	TRBV12-3/TRBV12-4	few	TRBJ2-3	TGTGCCAGCAGCTCTCTTAGCACAGATACGCAGTATTTT	CASSSLSTDTQYF
.	TRBV25-1	.	TRBJ2-3	TGTGCCAGCAATCCCCGCGGGGGCCTCACAGATACGCAGTATTTT	CASNPRGGLTDTQYF
.	TRBV5-1	few	TRBJ1-1	TGCGCCAGCAGCTTCTCTTCGGGGGCAAGAGACACTGAAGCTTTCTTT	CASSFSSGARDTEAFF
.	TRBV7-7	.	TRBJ1-4	TGTGCTAGCAGCTTAGGAGGCGGGGCAGGGGAAAAACTGTTTTTT	CASSLGGGAGEKLFF
.	TRBV11-2	.	TRBJ2-3	TGTGCCAGCAGCTTAGATAGGCGGGGGCGCACAGATACGCAGTATTTT	CASSLDRRGRTDTQYF
.	TRBV5-1	.	TRBJ1-1	TGCGCCAGCAGCCCCGGGACAATGGACACTGAAGCTTTCTTT	CASSPGTMDTEAFF
.	TRBV10-3	.	TRBJ2-7	TGTGCCGTAGGAGACACGAACTACGAGCAGTACTTC	CAVGDTNYEQYF
TRBD2	TRBV9	few	TRBJ2-3	TGTGCCAGCAGCGTAACGGGGGGGAGTGGAAATACGCAGTATTTT	CASSVTGGSGNTQYF
.	TRBV18	few	TRBJ2-3	TGTGCCAGCTCACCCAACAGTGAAGATACGCAGTATTTT	CASSPNSEDTQYF
.	TRBV5-1	.	TRBJ1-1	TGCGCCAGCAGCTTGAGGTGGCAAGTGGAGAAAACTGAAGCTTTCTTT	CASSLRWQVEKTEAFF
TRBD2	TRBV5-4	.	TRBJ2-1	TGTGCCAGCAGCTTGAAACTAGCGGGGATACCCCTGTTCTTC	CASSLKLAGIPLFF